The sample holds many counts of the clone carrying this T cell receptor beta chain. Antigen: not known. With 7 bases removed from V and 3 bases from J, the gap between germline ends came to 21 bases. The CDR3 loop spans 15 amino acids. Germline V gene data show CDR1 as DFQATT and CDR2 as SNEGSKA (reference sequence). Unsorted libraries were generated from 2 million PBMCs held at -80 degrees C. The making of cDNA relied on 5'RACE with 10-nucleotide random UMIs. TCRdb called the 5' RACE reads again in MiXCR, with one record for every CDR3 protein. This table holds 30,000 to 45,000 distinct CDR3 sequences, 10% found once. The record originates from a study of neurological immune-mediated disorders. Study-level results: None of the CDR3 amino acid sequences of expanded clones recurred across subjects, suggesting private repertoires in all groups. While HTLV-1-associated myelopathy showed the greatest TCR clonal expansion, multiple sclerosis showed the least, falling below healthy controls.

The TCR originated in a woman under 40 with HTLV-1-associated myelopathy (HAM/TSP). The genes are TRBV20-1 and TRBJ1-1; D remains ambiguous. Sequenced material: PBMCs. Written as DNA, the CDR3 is TGCAGTGTCCGAGGGATTACCCGGAGGGACACTGAAGCTTTCTTT. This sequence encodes CSVRGITRRDTEAFF.